The text below deals with one T cell receptor (beta chain). This CDR3 comprises 13 residues. The V end lost 5 bases, the J end lost 6 bases, and 14 bases lay between the germline ends. Germline CDR1 reads SGHTA; CDR2 reads FQGTGA. This specimen comes from a study of blood T cell repertoires in COVID-19. Only in-frame clones appear in the TCRdb table, and some are missing; sequencing was by immunoSEQ multiplex PCR. The top ten hold roughly 6.2% of the sample, which has 200,000 to 250,000 clones, approximately 87% seen once. The specimen sequenced was peripheral blood. This receptor was identified in a man in his fifties or sixties who had recovered from COVID-19. V usage is TRBV7-3 and J usage is TRBJ2-7; D is perhaps TRBD2 (5 bases). CDR3 protein: CASSLPGSVEQYF. CDR3 in DNA: TGTGCCAGCAGCCTCCCGGGTAGCGTCGAGCAGTACTTC.